The 3 T cell receptor beta chains below come from one sample, sequenced in a study of tumor and adjacent non-tumor tissue in lung cancer. Three rounds of nested PCR, following a modified ARM-PCR protocol, produced the TCRbeta library. Each CDR3 protein gets one entry after TCRdb re-called the multiplex PCR reads with MiXCR. The table records around 100,000 distinct CDR3 sequences, approximately 60% of them present only once. This sample's RNA came from whole unsorted tissue. Distant lung tissue was collected more than 3 cm away from the tumor edge. Sequenced material: distant non-tumor lung tissue. The receptors come from a man younger than 45 with non-small cell lung cancer.

Note on this clonotype: A single base separates this from a much larger clone, so it may be a read error. V is TRBV20-1 and J is TRBJ2-1, with 11 bases that match TRBD2. CDR1 is DFQATT, CDR2 SNEGSKA, per germline (reference sequence). V gave up 0 bases and J gave up 7 bases; unmatched junction bases: 8. The CDR3 is made up of 16 amino acids. CDR3 residues: CSARDGTSGSGNEQFF. CDR3 DNA sequence: TGCAGTGCTAGAGATGGCACTAGCGGGAGTGGGAATGAGCAGTTCTTC.

Comment on this clonotype: This CDR3 fails to terminate in the conserved phenylalanine or tryptophan, so it likely reflects a read error. CDR3 residues: CSARIAGANTGELFS. In DNA, the CDR3 is TGCAGTGCGCGGATAGCGGGAGCGAACACGGGGGAGCTGTTTTCT. V and J are TRBV20-1 and TRBJ2-2; 9 bases fit TRBD2. Germline CDR1 reads DFQATT; CDR2 reads SNEGSKA (reference sequence). CDR3 size: 15 residues.

As for this clonotype: This may be a read error, as it is one base from a much larger clone. The CDR3 DNA reads as TGCGCCAGCAGCTTGACAGAGGTGACCGCCAACACCGGGGAGCTGTTTTTT. Translating gives CASSLTEVTANTGELFF. The chain couples TRBV5-1 to TRBJ2-2, with D hard to call. The germline CDR1 and CDR2 sequences are SGHRS and YFSETQ. The CDR3 covers 17 residues. Trimming cost V 1 base and J 2 bases, with 15 bases left between them.